The entry below describes one T cell receptor beta chain. The target of this receptor is not known. Per-base quality was not reported, and no clone a single base away is much larger than it. This sample is drawn from a study of technical replicates of blood from a few donors (dated 2017 in TCRdb). The trim is 2 bases for V and 6 bases for J, with a gap of 8 bases between the germline ends. There are 13 amino acids in the CDR3, from cysteine to phenylalanine inclusive. Left in the record is the CDR3 DNA by itself, 39 bases read in frame from the first base. CDR1 and CDR2 are read off the germline V gene as LGHNA and YSLEER. Libraries were constructed by the immunoSEQ multiplex PCR assay. Entries here come from immuneACCESS through TCRdb and include only in-frame sequences with V and J called. Some clones fail to appear in such tables; in the studies checked, an unresolved V gene covers under half of the shortfall, and the cause of the remainder is unknown. The sample has 50,000 to 70,000 clones on record, over 75% of them singletons. The biggest ten clones account for approximately 4.5% of the sample.

This chain is built from TRBV4-3 and TRBJ1-5; possibly the D gene is TRBD1, per 5 matching bases. The origin of this receptor is a human donor in good health. Some clones in this sample may be carry-over from other donors' samples. Sequencing was performed on PBMCs. The nucleotides read TGCGCCAGCAGCCAATCCAGGGCTCAGCCCCAGCATTTT. This sequence encodes CASSQSRAQPQHF.